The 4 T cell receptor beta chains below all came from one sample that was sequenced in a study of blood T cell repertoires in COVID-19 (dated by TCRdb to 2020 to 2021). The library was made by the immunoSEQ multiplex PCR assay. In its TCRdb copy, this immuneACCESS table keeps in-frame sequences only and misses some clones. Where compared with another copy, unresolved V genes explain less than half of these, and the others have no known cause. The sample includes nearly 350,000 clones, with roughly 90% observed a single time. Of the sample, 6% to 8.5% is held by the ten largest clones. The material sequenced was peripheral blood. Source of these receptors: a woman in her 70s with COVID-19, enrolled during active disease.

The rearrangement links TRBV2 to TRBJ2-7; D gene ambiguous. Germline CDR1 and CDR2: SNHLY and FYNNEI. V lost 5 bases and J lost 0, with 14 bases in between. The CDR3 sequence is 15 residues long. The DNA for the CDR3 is TGTGCCAGCAGTCCTGAGATCTCGAGCTCCTACGAGCAGTACTTC. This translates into CASSPEISSSYEQYF.

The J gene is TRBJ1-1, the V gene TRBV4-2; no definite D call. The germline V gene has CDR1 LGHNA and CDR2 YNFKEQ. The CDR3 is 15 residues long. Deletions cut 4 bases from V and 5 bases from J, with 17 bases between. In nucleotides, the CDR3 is TGTGCCAGCAGCCCCAGCGTAATTGGAGGGACTGAAGCTTTCTTT. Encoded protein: CASSPSVIGGTEAFF.

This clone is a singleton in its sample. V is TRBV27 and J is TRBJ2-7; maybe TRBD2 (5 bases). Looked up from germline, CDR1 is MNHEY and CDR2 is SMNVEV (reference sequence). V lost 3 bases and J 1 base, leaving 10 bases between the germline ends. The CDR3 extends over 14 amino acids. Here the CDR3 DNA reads TGTGCCAGCAGTTTTGGAGGATTATCCTACGAGCAGTACTTC. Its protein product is CASSFGGLSYEQYF.

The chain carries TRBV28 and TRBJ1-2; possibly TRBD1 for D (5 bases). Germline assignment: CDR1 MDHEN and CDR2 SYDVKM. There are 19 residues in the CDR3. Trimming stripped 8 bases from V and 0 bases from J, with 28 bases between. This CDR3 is CASFGTILRDAGPNYGYTF. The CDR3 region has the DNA TGTGCCAGCTTCGGGACTATACTCAGGGACGCCGGCCCTAACTATGGCTACACCTTC.